The source of this T cell receptor (beta chain) is a study of OX40 agonist ivuxolimab in advanced cancers. For the study in its entirety: Ivuxolimab was a fully human IgG2 agonistic monoclonal antibody targeting the costimulatory receptor OX40 (CD134). Peripheral TCRbeta sequencing aimed to test whether ivuxolimab altered TCR sequence diversity and caused clonal T-cell expansion. Among the approximately 50 dose-escalation patients, approximately 20 had hepatocellular carcinoma, roughly 15 melanoma, 9 renal cell carcinoma and 9 head and neck cancer. Prior anti-PD-1, anti-PD-L1 or anti-CTLA-4 therapy was permitted, and approximately 40% of dose-escalation patients had received checkpoint inhibitors. Intravenous ivuxolimab was administered to patients every 2 weeks at six dose levels: 0.01, 0.1, 0.3, 1.5, 3 and 10 mg/kg. The paper describes the monotherapy dose-escalation part (N of about 52 patients) of the phase I trial of ivuxolimab. A male proportion of approximately 83% and a mean age of approximately 62 years, ranging from about 23 to 90, were recorded for the dose-escalation cohort. Partial responses were achieved by three dose-escalation patients, of whom one had hepatocellular carcinoma and two had cutaneous melanoma. The paper's findings and limits, for the study overall: Low levels of normalized T-cell clonal expansion were also shown by some nonresponding patients. After ivuxolimab, expanded clones were on average more numerous among CD8+ T cells than among CD4+ T cells. In partial responders in the 0.1-3.0 mg/kg groups, normalized peripheral clonal expansion was found to be among the lowest, especially among CD8+ T cells. The antigen specificity of the clonally expanded peripheral T cells was not determined. At doses of 0.1 to 3.0 mg/kg, clonal expansion of both CD4+ and CD8+ blood T cells was observed from baseline to week 6.

The count of this clone is one. Its antigen is unknown. Base qualities are not at hand, and no much larger clone is one base apart. Genomic DNA was isolated from the sorted cells so that the TCRbeta CDR3 region could be sequenced. The immunoSEQ Assay was used to sequence the TCRbeta CDR3 regions. Here the immuneACCESS table is served through TCRdb, limited to in-frame sequences with V and J called. Missing clones are a known gap in these copies; in checked studies unresolved V genes cover under half, and the rest lacks a known reason. Counted in this sample were fewer than 100,000 clones; roughly 83% of them appeared once. 1.4% to 1.5% of the sample is taken by the ten largest. The trial excluded patients who had a history of autoimmune disease or were on systemic immunosuppression. Peripheral blood for TCR sequencing was collected from all dose cohorts at baseline, on cycle 4 day 1, and on cycle 7 day 1. Samples came from an open-label, multicenter, first-in-human phase I dose-escalation trial of ivuxolimab. The trial enrolled adults with locally advanced or metastatic head and neck squamous cell, hepatocellular, melanoma or renal cell carcinoma. Before TCR sequencing, CD4+ T cells and CD8+ T cells from peripheral blood were sorted into separate populations.

The CDR3, from cysteine to phenylalanine, totals 16 residues. CDR3 DNA only is kept here, 48 bases in frame from base 1. CDR1 and CDR2, looked up from the germline V gene, are SGHDT and YYEEEE. Here V drops 2 bases and J drops 5 bases, and the junction holds 8 bases not matched to any gene. The sequencing used CD4+ or CD8+ T cells sorted from blood, collected in a trial of the OX40 agonist ivuxolimab. The sequence was obtained from an adult with an advanced solid tumor such as melanoma, head and neck, liver or kidney cancer. The sequence joins TRBV5-6 to TRBJ2-1, and TRBD1 matches 9 of the central bases. The CDR3 amino acid sequence is: CASSFTGTGYHNEQFF. The nucleotide sequence is TGTGCCAGCAGCTTTACCGGGACAGGGTACCACAATGAGCAGTTCTTC. The reference TRBV5-6 and TRBJ2-1 proteins fill in what lies around the CDR3, so the full variable domain reads DAGVTQSPTHLIKTRGQQVTLRCSPKSGHDTVSWYQQALGQGPQFIFQYYEEEERQRGNFPDRFSGHQFPNYSSELNVNALLLGDSALYLCASSFTGTGYHNEQFFGPGTRLTVL.